This note documents a single T cell receptor (beta chain) sequence. Some clones are missing from TCRdb's copy, which holds only in-frame ones; the method was immunoSEQ multiplex PCR. The sample lists 85,000 to 110,000 clones, approximately 84% occurring once. The CDR3 runs to 14 residues. CDR1 SGDLS and CDR2 YYNGEE come from the germline V gene. The V end was cut by 0 bases, the J end by 4 bases, with 10 bases between. This specimen belongs to a study of blood T cell repertoires in COVID-19. The sample consisted of peripheral blood. This chain links TRBV9 with TRBJ1-2, with a tentative D call TRBD1 (6 bases). The origin of this receptor is a human donor in a cohort sampled during active COVID-19. The CDR3 DNA sequence: TGTGCCAGCAGCGTAGAACAGGGTGGCTATGGCTACACCTTC. Protein sequence: CASSVEQGGYGYTF.